These 2 T cell receptor beta chains share one sample of origin, sequenced in a study of T cells after posttransplantation cyclophosphamide. Using immunoSEQ multiplex PCR, the repertoire was profiled, and TCRdb retains in-frame clones only, with some absent. Found here are roughly 17,000 clones, 60% to 80% of them singletons; the top ten hold approximately 30%. Treatment was busulfan-fludarabine conditioning, a marrow graft, and cyclophosphamide on days +3 and +4. Here the sequenced sample was CD8+ T cells sorted from PBMCs, taken roughly 2,000 days after a stem cell transplant with posttransplant cyclophosphamide. The receptor set was obtained from a female patient between 40 and 50 years old who received an allogeneic stem cell transplant from a related donor, was CMV-positive, and had no GVHD. Part of the T cells may come from the graft donor.

By sample fraction, this clone is medium-sized. The chain carries TRBV5-1 and TRBJ2-6; 9 nucleotides match TRBD1. The CDR3 covers 17 residues. Per germline, CDR1 SGHRS and CDR2 YFSETQ. Losses at the gene ends were 7 bases for V and 3 bases for J; bases not matched to a gene: 11. CDR3 in DNA: TGCGCCAGCCGACAGGGGGTCAGCGTGGTTGGGGCCAACGTCCTGACTTTC. It encodes CASRQGVSVVGANVLTF.

The chain has TRBV19 and TRBJ1-1, with 8 bases matching TRBD1. The CDR3 loop spans 13 amino acids. The V segment lost 5 bases and the J segment 4 bases; nucleotides outside the gene matches: 3. Germline CDR1 and CDR2: LNHDA and SQIVND (reference sequence). The CDR3 DNA is TGTGCCAGTAGTGCCGGACAGGGCACTGAAGCTTTCTTT. Translation: CASSAGQGTEAFF. Based on the CDR3 plus reference TRBV19 and TRBJ1-1, the full variable domain is DGGITQSPKYLFRKEGQNVTLSCEQNLNHDAMYWYRQDPGQGLRLIYYSQIVNDFQKGDIAEGYSVSREKKESFPLTVTSAQKNPTAFYLCASSAGQGTEAFFGQGTRLTVV.